This T cell receptor (beta chain) was obtained from a study of T cell repertoires in aging, cancer and after chemotherapy. About the research overall: Six age groups, ranging from 30 or younger to 70 or older, included the donors.

Whole-study results and caveats: Loss of evenness, beyond lost richness, contributed to age-related TCR diversity decline in cancer patients. Untreated cancer patients had significantly lower blood TCR diversity than age-matched healthy donors. Thymic emigration or peripheral T cell expansion may be impaired by lymphoid organ infiltration in hematological cancer.

Rearranged V-D-J TRB sequences were amplified with a mixed TRB-A/B primer pool. One entry per CDR3 protein results from TCRdb running MiXCR on the multiplex PCR reads. The table records about 6,100 distinct CDR3 sequences, around 29% of them present only once. A word on this clonotype: The antigen is not known.

The template was genomic DNA from peripheral blood, not RNA. The receptor's source is a human donor with a blood cancer. The sample comprised blood.

The CDR3 loop is CASSPPWGGYTF. The CDR3, as DNA: TGTGCCAGCAGCCCCCCCTGGGGTGGCTACACCTTC. The chain recombines TRBV7-9 with TRBJ1-2; D ambiguous. Germline lookup yields CDR1 SEHNR and CDR2 FQNEAQ (reference sequence). Trimming took 5 bases from V and 7 from J, leaving 11 bases between them. The CDR3 contains 12 residues.